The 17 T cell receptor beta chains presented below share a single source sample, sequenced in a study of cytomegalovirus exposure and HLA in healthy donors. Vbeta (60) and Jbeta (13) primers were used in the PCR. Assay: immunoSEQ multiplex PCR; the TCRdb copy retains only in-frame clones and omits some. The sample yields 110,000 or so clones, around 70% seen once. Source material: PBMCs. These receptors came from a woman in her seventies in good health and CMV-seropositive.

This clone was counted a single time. In DNA, the CDR3 is TGTGCCGGACTAGGGTCGCTCGGGGAAAAACTGTTTTTT. Encoded protein: CAGLGSLGEKLFF. This sequence joins TRBV30 and TRBJ1-4; D uncertain. CDR1 and CDR2 (germline): GTSNPN, SVGIG (reference sequence). Trimming removed 8 bases from V and 8 bases from J, with 18 bases in between. The CDR3 runs to 13 residues.

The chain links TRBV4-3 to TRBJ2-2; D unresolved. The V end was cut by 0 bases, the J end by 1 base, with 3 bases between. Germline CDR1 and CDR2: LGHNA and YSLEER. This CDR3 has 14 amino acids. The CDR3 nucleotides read TGCGCCAGCAGCCAAGACCTGAACACCGGGGAGCTGTTTTTT. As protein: CASSQDLNTGELFF.

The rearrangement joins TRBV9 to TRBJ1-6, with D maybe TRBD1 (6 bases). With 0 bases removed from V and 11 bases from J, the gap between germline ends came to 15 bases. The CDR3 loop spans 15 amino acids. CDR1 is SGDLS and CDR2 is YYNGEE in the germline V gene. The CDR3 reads CASSVGGQGQTPLHF. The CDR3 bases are TGTGCCAGCAGCGTAGGGGGCCAGGGGCAGACACCCCTCCACTTT.

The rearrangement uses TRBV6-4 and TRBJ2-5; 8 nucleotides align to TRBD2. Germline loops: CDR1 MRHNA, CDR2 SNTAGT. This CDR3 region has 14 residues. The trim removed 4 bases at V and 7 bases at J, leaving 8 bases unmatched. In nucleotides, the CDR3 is TGTGCCAGCAGTGCGGACGGGGGGGCCGGGACCCAGTACTTC. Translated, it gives CASSADGGAGTQYF.

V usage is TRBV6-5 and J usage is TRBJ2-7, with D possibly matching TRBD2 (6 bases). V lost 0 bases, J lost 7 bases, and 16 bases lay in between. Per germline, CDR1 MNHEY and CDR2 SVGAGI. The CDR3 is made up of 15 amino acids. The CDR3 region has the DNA TGTGCCAGCAGTTACTCGAGTGGTACTGGGGGGGAGCAGTACTTC. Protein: CASSYSSGTGGEQYF.

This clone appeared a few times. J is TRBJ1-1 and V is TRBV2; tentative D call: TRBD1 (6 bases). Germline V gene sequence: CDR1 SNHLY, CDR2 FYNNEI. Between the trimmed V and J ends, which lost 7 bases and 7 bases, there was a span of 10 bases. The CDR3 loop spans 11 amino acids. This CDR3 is CASTQGIEAFF. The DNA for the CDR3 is TGTGCCAGCACCCAGGGGATTGAAGCTTTCTTT.

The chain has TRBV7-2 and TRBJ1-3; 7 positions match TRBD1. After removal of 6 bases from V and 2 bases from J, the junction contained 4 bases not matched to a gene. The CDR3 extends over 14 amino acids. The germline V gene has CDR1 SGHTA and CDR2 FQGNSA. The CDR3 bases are TGTGCCAGCAGACAAGACAGGGCTGGAAACACCATATATTTT. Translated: CASRQDRAGNTIYF.

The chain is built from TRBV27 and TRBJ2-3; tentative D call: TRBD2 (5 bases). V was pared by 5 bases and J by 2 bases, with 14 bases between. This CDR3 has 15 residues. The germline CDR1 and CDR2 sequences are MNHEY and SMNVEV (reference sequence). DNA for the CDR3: TGTGCCAGCAGTCTAGCATTAGCTGCCACAGATACGCAGTATTTT. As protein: CASSLALAATDTQYF.

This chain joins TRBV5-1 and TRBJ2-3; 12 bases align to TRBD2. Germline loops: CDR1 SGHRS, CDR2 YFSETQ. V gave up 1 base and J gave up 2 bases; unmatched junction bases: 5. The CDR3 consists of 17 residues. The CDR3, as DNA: TGCGCCAGCAGCTTGTCCGGACTAGCGGGGTACACAGATACGCAGTATTTT. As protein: CASSLSGLAGYTDTQYF.

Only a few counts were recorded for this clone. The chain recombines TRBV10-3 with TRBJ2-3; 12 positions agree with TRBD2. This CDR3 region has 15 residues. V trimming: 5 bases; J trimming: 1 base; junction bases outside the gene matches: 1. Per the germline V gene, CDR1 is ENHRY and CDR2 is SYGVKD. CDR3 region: CAISSSGGGTDTQYF. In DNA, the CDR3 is TGTGCCATCAGTTCTAGCGGGGGGGGCACAGATACGCAGTATTTT.

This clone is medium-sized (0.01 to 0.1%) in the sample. In DNA, the CDR3 is TGTGCCAGCAGCACAGGGACACTCGGGGAGCAGTACTTC. It specifies CASSTGTLGEQYF. V gene TRBV7-2 combines with J gene TRBJ2-7; possibly TRBD1 for D (6 bases). CDR1 SGHTA and CDR2 FQGNSA come from the germline V gene. V lost 5 bases and J 7 bases, leaving 15 bases between the germline ends. The CDR3 extends over 13 amino acids.

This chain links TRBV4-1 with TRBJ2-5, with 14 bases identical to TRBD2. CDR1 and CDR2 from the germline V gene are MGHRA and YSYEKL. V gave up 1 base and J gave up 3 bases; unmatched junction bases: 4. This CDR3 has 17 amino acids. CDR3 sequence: CASSQAQTSGGEETQYF. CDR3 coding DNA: TGCGCCAGCAGCCAAGCCCAGACTAGCGGGGGGGAAGAGACCCAGTACTTC.

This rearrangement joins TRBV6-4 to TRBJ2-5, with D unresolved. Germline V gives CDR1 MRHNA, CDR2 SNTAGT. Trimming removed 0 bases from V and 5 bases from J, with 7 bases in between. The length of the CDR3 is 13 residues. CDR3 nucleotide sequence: TGTGCCAGCAGTGACTCTATACAGGAGACCCAGTACTTC. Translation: CASSDSIQETQYF.

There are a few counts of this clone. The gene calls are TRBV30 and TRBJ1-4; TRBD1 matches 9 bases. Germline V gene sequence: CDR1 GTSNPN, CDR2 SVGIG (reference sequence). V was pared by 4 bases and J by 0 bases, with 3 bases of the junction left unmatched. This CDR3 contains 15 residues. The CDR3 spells CAWNRGLATNEKLFF. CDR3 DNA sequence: TGTGCCTGGAACAGGGGGCTCGCAACTAATGAAAAACTGTTTTTT.

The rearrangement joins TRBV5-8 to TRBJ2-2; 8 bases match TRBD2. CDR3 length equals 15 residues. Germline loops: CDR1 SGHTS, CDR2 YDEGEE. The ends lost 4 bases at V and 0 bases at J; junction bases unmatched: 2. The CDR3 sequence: CASSPGGPNTGELFF. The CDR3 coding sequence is TGTGCCAGCAGCCCGGGGGGGCCGAACACCGGGGAGCTGTTTTTT.

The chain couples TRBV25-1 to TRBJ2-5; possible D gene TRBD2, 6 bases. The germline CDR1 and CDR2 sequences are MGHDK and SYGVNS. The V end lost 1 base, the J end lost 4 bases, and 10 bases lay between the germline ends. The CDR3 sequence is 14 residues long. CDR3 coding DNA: TGTGCCAGCAGTGAATCGGGGACTCTAGAGACCCAGTACTTC. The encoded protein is CASSESGTLETQYF.

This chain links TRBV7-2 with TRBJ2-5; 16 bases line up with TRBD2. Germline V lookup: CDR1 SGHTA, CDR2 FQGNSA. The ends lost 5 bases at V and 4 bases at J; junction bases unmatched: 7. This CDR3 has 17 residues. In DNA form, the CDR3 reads TGTGCCAGCAGCCCCCCGGGACTAGCGGGGGGGGGAGAGACCCAGTACTTC. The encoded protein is CASSPPGLAGGGETQYF.